The TCR beta chain under discussion was sequenced for a study of blood T cells in healthy people across ages. Every donor gave 8.5 to 10 milliliters of peripheral blood. A second PCR of roughly 7 to 11 cycles used a sample-barcoded 5' primer and a J-beta primer mix. The authors tagged each cDNA molecule using a template-switch adaptor with 12 random nucleotides. TCRdb re-called the 5' RACE reads through MiXCR, storing one row per CDR3 protein. The sample records 590,000 or so distinct CDR3 sequences, roughly 31% being singletons. Study conclusions and caveats: TCR beta diversity was tightly associated with the proportion of naive T cells.

This clonotype was recorded many times. Its antigen remains unknown. Sequencing was done on a sample of blood. The receptor comes from an elderly woman in good health.

This chain's CDR3 is CSAHFGLEGGNEQFF. The CDR3 DNA follows: TGCAGTGCCCACTTTGGGCTGGAGGGGGGGAATGAGCAGTTCTTC. The chain joins TRBV20-1 to TRBJ2-1; D might be TRBD2 (7 bases). The germline V and J ends were trimmed by 6 bases and 7 bases, with 22 bases remaining between them. Germline CDR1 is DFQATT and CDR2 is SNEGSKA (reference sequence). CDR3 length: 15 amino acids.